The clone carrying this T cell receptor beta chain was detected ten times or more. The CDR3 consists of 16 residues. Trimming pared 5 bases from V and 0 bases from J, leaving 14 bases between. CDR1 is SGHAT and CDR2 is FQNNGV in the germline V gene. The sample is drawn from a study of T cells in Graves' hyperthyroidism and ophthalmopathy. Researchers amplified the TCR beta CDR3 regions from RNA transcripts. Carried out on the TCR CDR3, a first-round RT-PCR used the HTBI primer set. Using its own MiXCR run on the multiplex PCR reads, TCRdb lists one record per CDR3 protein. There are about 690,000 distinct CDR3 sequences in the sample; approximately 15% occur only once, and roughly a sixth lies in the top ten.

What was sequenced was blood. The source of this sequence is a man aged 45 to 65 with Graves' hyperthyroidism. V and J are TRBV11-2 and TRBJ2-1; D possibly matches TRBD1 or TRBD2 (5 bases each). This CDR3 reads CASSIRDGNSYNEQFF. The DNA of the CDR3 is TGTGCCAGCAGCATCCGGGACGGGAACTCCTACAATGAGCAGTTCTTC.